A single sample gave rise to the 23 T cell receptor beta chains below, sequenced in a study of vaccination effects on CD4 cells after COVID-19. Repertoires were generated with immunoSEQ multiplex PCR, while TCRdb's copy carries only in-frame clones and drops some. The sample holds 67,000 or so clones; about 80% are singletons and the top ten take more than 1%. ViraFEST assay sequencing came after antigen-specific CD4+ T cells were expanded with viral peptide pools. Subsequent to approximately 9 days of culture, CD4+ T cells were isolated. Participants were given two doses of BNT162b2 or mRNA-1273 vaccine. The antigens these receptors bind are not known. The material was CD4+ T cells from PBMCs cultured with HCoV-229E spike peptides, obtained after COVID-19 vaccination. Every receptor here comes from a human donor who received a COVID-19 vaccine.

The DNA of the CDR3 is TGTGCCAGCAGTAAGGGACGTGTTGAAAAACTGTTTTTT. This gives the protein CASSKGRVEKLFF. The chain carries TRBV6-5 and TRBJ1-4, with D tentatively TRBD1 (5 bases). This CDR3 region has 13 residues. Germline V gives CDR1 MNHEY, CDR2 SVGAGI. V lost 5 bases and J 7 bases, leaving 11 bases between the germline ends.

The table lists this clone with a count of one. The J gene is TRBJ1-2, the V gene TRBV18; no clear D. Trimming took off 3 bases at V and 4 bases at J, with 12 bases between the two ends. Germline assignment: CDR1 KGHSH and CDR2 LQKENI. This CDR3 region has 14 residues. Here the CDR3 DNA reads TGTGCCAGCTCACCTCTTGGTGTGTCCTATGGCTACACCTTC. This codes for CASSPLGVSYGYTF.

This clone has only one observation. The rearrangement joins TRBV18 to TRBJ1-6; TRBD1 might be the D (5 bases). This CDR3 spans 16 amino acids. The ends were cut back, 3 bases at V and 10 bases at J, with 19 bases in the middle. The germline V gene has CDR1 KGHSH and CDR2 LQKENI. The CDR3 here is CASSPPAAAGQSPLHF. CDR3 DNA sequence: TGTGCCAGCTCACCCCCGGCGGCGGCAGGGCAGTCACCCCTCCACTTT. The full variable domain, its missing parts supplied by reference TRBV18 and TRBJ1-6, is NAGVMQNPRHLVRRRGQEARLRCSPMKGHSHVYWYRQLPEEGLKFMVYLQKENIIDESGMPKERFSAEFPKEGPSILRIQQVVRGDSAAYFCASSPPAAAGQSPLHFGNGTRLTVT.

This sequence joins TRBV28 and TRBJ2-3, with 9 bases aligning to TRBD2. The CDR3 is 16 residues long. Germline V CDR1 and CDR2: MDHEN, SYDVKM. V dropped 2 bases and J dropped 0; count of bases not matched to a gene: 3. The CDR3 bases are TGTGCCAGCAGTTTACAGGGACTAGCTAGCACAGATACGCAGTATTTT. Its translation is CASSLQGLASTDTQYF. The variable domain in full, completed from reference TRBV28 and TRBJ2-3, reads DVKVTQSSRYLVKRTGEKVFLECVQDMDHENMFWYRQDPGLGLRLIYFSYDVKMKEKGDIPEGYSVSREKKERFSLILESASTNQTSMYLCASSLQGLASTDTQYFGPGTRLTVL.

CDR3 residues: CASSQDRLETDGYTF. CDR3 bases: TGCGCCAGCAGCCAAGATAGGCTTGAGACAGATGGCTACACCTTC. This chain links TRBV4-1 with TRBJ1-2; the D gene is possibly TRBD1 (5 bases). The V and J ends lost 0 bases and 6 bases respectively, with 14 bases between them. The CDR3 spans 15 residues. Looked up from germline, CDR1 is MGHRA and CDR2 is YSYEKL.

This sequence joins TRBV19 and TRBJ2-2, with 7 bases identical to TRBD2. The V segment lost 5 bases and the J segment 4 bases; nucleotides outside the gene matches: 16. CDR1 and CDR2 (germline): LNHDA, SQIVND (reference sequence). The CDR3 loop spans 18 amino acids. The CDR3 bases are TGTGCCAGTAGTGCCCCCCTGGGGAGGGGTTTCTTCACCGGGGAGCTGTTTTTT. Its translation: CASSAPLGRGFFTGELFF.

V is TRBV2 and J is TRBJ1-2; D unresolved. The CDR3 totals 13 residues. The germline V and J ends were trimmed by 7 bases and 4 bases, with 13 bases remaining between them. Germline CDR1 reads SNHLY; CDR2 reads FYNNEI. The CDR3 loop is CASTYSTIYGYTF. CDR3 nucleotides: TGTGCCAGCACATACAGCACTATCTATGGCTACACCTTC.

Here the CDR3 reads CASSYRGGSNEKLFF. The CDR3 DNA is TGTGCCAGCAGTTACCGGGGGGGCTCCAATGAAAAACTGTTTTTT. The V and J genes are TRBV6-5 and TRBJ1-4, with D perhaps matching TRBD1 (6 bases). Trimming took off 2 bases at V and 5 bases at J, with 12 bases between the two ends. The CDR3 runs 15 residues. The germline V gene has CDR1 MNHEY and CDR2 SVGAGI.

The rearrangement links TRBV5-6 to TRBJ1-6; D is unclear. Germline V gene sequence: CDR1 SGHDT, CDR2 YYEEEE. This CDR3 is 15 amino acids long. The V end was cut by 3 bases, the J end by 5 bases, with 12 bases between. The CDR3 region has the DNA TGTGCCAGCAGCTCACAGAGATACGATAATTCACCCCTCCACTTT. Its translation: CASSSQRYDNSPLHF.

This chain uses TRBV11-2 with TRBJ1-5, with D uncertain. Trimming pared 4 bases from V and 5 bases from J, leaving 15 bases between. CDR3 size: 15 residues. CDR1 is SGHAT and CDR2 is FQNNGV in the germline V gene. DNA for the CDR3: TGTGCCAGCAGCTATACCCGGGCAGGAGATCAGCCCCAGCATTTT. Protein: CASSYTRAGDQPQHF.

This rearrangement joins TRBV10-1 to TRBJ1-3; 11 positions match TRBD1. The CDR3 extends over 16 amino acids. After removal of 3 bases from V and 2 bases from J, the junction contained 3 bases not matched to a gene. The germline V gene has CDR1 WNHNN and CDR2 SYGVQD (reference sequence). Written as DNA, the CDR3 is TGCGCCAGCAGTGACCGGACAGGGGGCACTGGAAACACCATATATTTT. Its protein product is CASSDRTGGTGNTIYF.

This rearrangement joins TRBV19 to TRBJ2-3; a weak D match, TRBD2 (6 bases). With 5 bases removed from V and 6 bases from J, the gap between germline ends came to 18 bases. The CDR3 sequence is 15 residues long. Germline CDR1 is LNHDA and CDR2 is SQIVND (reference sequence). As DNA, the CDR3 is TGTGCCAGTAGTTCATGGACCGGGGGACTGGATACGCAGTATTTT. Translating it yields CASSSWTGGLDTQYF.

The chain employs TRBV19 and TRBJ1-1; D call uncertain. The V end was cut by 4 bases, the J end by 0 bases, with 9 bases between. Germline values: CDR1 LNHDA, CDR2 SQIVND (reference sequence). The CDR3 totals 14 residues. CDR3 protein: CASSTEALNTEAFF. In DNA form, the CDR3 reads TGTGCCAGTAGTACGGAAGCGTTGAACACTGAAGCTTTCTTT.

The genes are TRBV5-1 and TRBJ2-1; no clear D gene. The CDR3 extends over 15 amino acids. Trimming took 4 bases from V and 6 from J, leaving 17 bases between them. Germline CDR1 reads SGHRS; CDR2 reads YFSETQ. This chain's CDR3 is CASSPPRANFNEQFF. The CDR3 DNA sequence: TGCGCCAGCAGCCCCCCGAGAGCGAACTTCAATGAGCAGTTCTTC.

The chain joins TRBV29-1 to TRBJ1-1; 7 bases fit TRBD1. The trim removed 4 bases at V and 1 base at J, leaving 3 bases unmatched. This CDR3 has 13 residues. Germline CDR1 SQVTM, CDR2 ANQGSEA. The CDR3 coding sequence is TGCAGCGTTGGGGGACAGCGGAACACTGAAGCTTTCTTT. Residues: CSVGGQRNTEAFF. The full variable domain, with the rest looked up from reference TRBV29-1 and TRBJ1-1, is SAVISQKPSRDICQRGTSLTIQCQVDSQVTMMFWYRQQPGQSLTLIATANQGSEATYESGFVIDKFPISRPNLTFSTLTVSNMSPEDSSIYLCSVGGQRNTEAFFGQGTRLTVV.

This clone appeared once. The rearrangement joins TRBV6-6 to TRBJ1-5; D is uncertain. Germline CDR1 reads MNHNY; CDR2 reads SVGAGI (reference sequence). V gave up 2 bases and J gave up 9 bases, with 8 bases separating them. The CDR3 totals 12 residues. CDR3: CASSYLRTPQHF. The CDR3 bases are TGTGCCAGCAGTTACCTCCGGACGCCCCAGCATTTT.

V gene TRBV7-8 combines with J gene TRBJ2-3; D ambiguous. CDR3 length: 13 amino acids. The germline V gene encodes CDR1 SGHVS and CDR2 FQNEAQ. V gave up 8 bases and J gave up 0 bases, with 9 bases separating them. This CDR3 is CASRSLSTDTQYF. The CDR3 DNA is TGTGCCAGCCGTAGCTTAAGCACAGATACGCAGTATTTT.

The J gene is TRBJ2-3, the V gene TRBV3-1 (or the pseudogene TRBV3-2), with TRBD1 matching over 11 bases. This CDR3 contains 17 residues. J gave up 5 bases and V 4 bases, and 11 bases lay outside the gene matches. Germline values: CDR1 LGHDT, CDR2 YNNKEL (reference sequence). Written as DNA, the CDR3 is TGTGCCAGCAGCCCCCCAGGGGGACAGGGGGGTCGAGATACGCAGTATTTT. Its protein product is CASSPPGGQGGRDTQYF.

This chain links TRBV27 with TRBJ2-3; a weak D match, TRBD1 (6 bases). Trimming stripped 5 bases from V and 1 base from J, with 13 bases between. CDR1 and CDR2 from the germline V gene are MNHEY and SMNVEV (reference sequence). The length of the CDR3 is 15 residues. The CDR3 nucleotides are TGTGCCAGCAGTCCTTGGGGGCGGGGCACAGATACGCAGTATTTT. As protein: CASSPWGRGTDTQYF.

The rearrangement uses TRBV15 and TRBJ2-3, with TRBD1 matching over 10 bases. Germline V gene data show CDR1 as LNHNV and CDR2 as YYDKDF (reference sequence). This CDR3 is 14 amino acids long. J lost 6 bases, V lost 6 bases, and 6 bases had no gene match. The CDR3 reads CATSPRQGADTQYF. For the CDR3, the DNA is TGTGCCACCAGTCCTAGACAGGGGGCGGATACGCAGTATTTT.

The genes are TRBV4-1 and TRBJ1-5, with 7 positions matching TRBD1. Unmatched junction bases numbered 8, after V lost 0 bases and J lost 6 bases. Germline values: CDR1 MGHRA, CDR2 YSYEKL. The CDR3 consists of 16 residues. This chain's CDR3 is CASSQDNQGGRQPQHF. In DNA form, the CDR3 reads TGCGCCAGCAGCCAAGATAATCAGGGGGGCCGTCAGCCCCAGCATTTT.

The chain uses TRBV24-1 and TRBJ2-2; D is unclear. Germline loops: CDR1 KGHDR, CDR2 SFDVKD. The CDR3 length is 14 residues. Trimming removed 5 bases at V and 0 bases at J, with 6 bases between. The CDR3 spells CATSGGTNTGELFF. The CDR3 region has the DNA TGTGCCACCAGTGGGGGTACGAACACCGGGGAGCTGTTTTTT.

The genes are TRBV21-1 and TRBJ2-5; TRBD2, the table's D call, lacks a check against the DNA. TRBV21-1 is reported as a pseudogene. The CDR3 spans 14 residues. CDR3 amino acids: CASSKGGYQETQYF. The CDR3 DNA sequence: TGTGCCAGCAGCAAGGGGGGGTACCAAGAGACCCAGTACTTC.